These T cell receptor beta chains were read from a single sample in a study of blood T cells in healthy people across ages. A single record per CDR3 protein comes from TCRdb applying MiXCR to the 5' RACE reads. Of just under 900,000 distinct CDR3 sequences in the sample, 29% are singletons; the top ten hold roughly 17%. Sequencing input: blood. The source is an elderly woman in good health. Both conserved end residues are part of each CDR3. D genes are given only for firm matches. The listing skips clone size in some rows; elsewhere it reads once, few, many or a size class.

J gene	V gene	clone size	D gene	CDR3 protein	CDR3 DNA
TRBJ1-2	TRBV29-1	many	TRBD1	CSVEDPDRGPNYGYTF	TGCAGCGTTGAAGATCCCGACAGGGGGCCTAACTATGGCTACACCTTC
TRBJ2-4	TRBV20-1	many	TRBD2	CSAAGGGKNIQYF	TGCAGTGCCGCCGGGGGGGGGAAAAACATTCAGTACTTC
TRBJ2-2	TRBV7-2	.	.	CASSTRQVITGELFF	TGTGCCAGCAGCACCCGACAGGTCATCACCGGGGAGCTGTTTTTT
TRBJ2-1	TRBV15	.	.	CATSRDGDGGYNEQFF	TGTGCCACCAGCAGAGATGGGGACGGAGGATACAATGAGCAGTTCTTC
TRBJ2-1	TRBV25-1	few	.	CASSDSRGYPQFF	TGTGCCAGCAGTGACAGCCGTGGCTACCCGCAGTTCTTC
TRBJ1-5	TRBV27	few	.	CASSFGQNSNQPQHF	TGTGCCAGCAGTTTTGGCCAGAATAGCAATCAGCCCCAGCATTTT
TRBJ2-3	TRBV29-1	many	.	CSVAFTGTDTQYF	TGCAGCGTTGCTTTCACAGGGACAGATACGCAGTATTTT
TRBJ2-1	TRBV5-6	.	.	CASSRSKALANEQFF	TGTGCCAGCAGCCGATCTAAGGCCCTTGCCAATGAGCAGTTCTTC
TRBJ1-2	TRBV7-2	many	.	CASSPRTQGYTF	TGTGCCAGCAGCCCCCGCACTCAGGGCTACACCTTC
TRBJ2-7	TRBV3-1	many	.	CASREAPGSTYEQYF	TGTGCCAGCAGAGAGGCTCCGGGATCCACCTACGAGCAGTACTTC
TRBJ2-5	TRBV28	.	.	CASSGVSQETQYF	TGTGCCAGCAGTGGGGTGAGCCAAGAGACCCAGTACTTC
TRBJ2-4	TRBV5-6	.	.	CASSWGGSCDIQYF	TGTGCCAGCAGCTGGGGTGGTAGCTGTGACATTCAGTACTTC
TRBJ2-7	TRBV19	many	TRBD2	CATREGISYEQYF	TGTGCCACAAGGGAGGGGATCTCCTACGAGCAGTACTTC
TRBJ1-2	TRBV5-4	.	TRBD1	CASSPPGQGYGYTF	TGTGCCAGCAGCCCGCCGGGACAGGGATATGGCTACACCTTC
TRBJ2-7	TRBV12-3/TRBV12-4	.	.	CASSLSGHLYEQYF	TGTGCCAGCAGCTTGTCGGGACACCTCTACGAGCAGTACTTC
TRBJ1-2	TRBV12-3/TRBV12-4	many	TRBD1	CASRRGPSYGYTF	TGTGCCAGCAGAAGGGGGCCCTCCTATGGCTACACCTTC